Reported below is one TCR beta chain. Antigen: not known. This entry comes from a study of T cell responses to AZD1222 COVID-19 vaccine. Germline CDR1 is MNHEY and CDR2 is SVGAGI. The CDR3 extends over 15 amino acids. The V gene end was trimmed by 8 bases and the J gene end by 7 bases; junction bases not matched to a gene: 15. Study-wide findings and caveats: An increase in Spike-specific TCR breadth and depth was observed after two AZD1222 doses. All repertoire sampling was performed exclusively after the peak T cell response. The sample set comprised mostly white British donors with more females, and clonal diversity was possibly underestimated.

TCRdb's table, derived via immunoSEQ multiplex PCR, lists solely in-frame clones and lacks some. The sample has more than 95,000 clones, approximately 93% seen once; the top ten hold about 3%. The clonotype was recovered from an adult in good health. The input for sequencing was peripheral blood, taken on day 0 of AZD1222 vaccination. The chain combines TRBV6-5 with TRBJ2-7; 9 positions agree with TRBD2. The CDR3 DNA sequence: TGTGCCAGCGTTGACTTAGCGGGAGAAGGTTTAGAGCAGTACTTC. It yields the protein CASVDLAGEGLEQYF.